These 5 T cell receptor beta chains were all obtained from the same sample, sequenced in a study of vaccination and CD4 T cells after COVID-19. Sequencing of the DNA from cultured CD4+ T cells was carried out with the Oncomine TCR Beta short-read assay. TCRdb analysed the PCR reads with MiXCR anew, one entry per CDR3 protein. The sample shows some 25,000 distinct CDR3 sequences, roughly 33% of them seen only once. Time point described: late sampling 161 to 241 days after vaccination in a few convalescent patients. Treatment in this sample: roughly 11-day PBMC culture with coronavirus spike peptide pools or control peptides (ViraFEST assay). These receptors lack a known antigen. The specimen was CD4+ T cells from blood, cultured in vitro, collected about 7 months after SARS-CoV-2 vaccination. Receptors originate from a human donor who had recovered from COVID-19.

CDR3 protein: CSASPTGEGAATSPYEQFF. CDR3 bases: TGCAGTGCTTCCCCCACGGGGGAAGGAGCGGCCACTAGCCCCTATGAGCAGTTCTTC. The rearrangement links TRBV20-1 to TRBJ2-1, with D possibly TRBD2 on 6 matching bases. Trimming stripped 5 bases from V and 8 bases from J, with 34 bases between. This CDR3 is 19 amino acids long. Germline assignment: CDR1 DFQATT and CDR2 SNEGSKA (reference sequence).

The chain has TRBV20-1 and TRBJ2-3; TRBD2 agrees at 11 bases. Trimming took 5 bases from V and 4 from J; bases not matched to a gene: 8. Per the germline V gene, CDR1 is DFQATT and CDR2 is SNEGSKA (reference sequence). The CDR3 extends over 15 amino acids. CDR3 in amino acids: CSAPRLAGRSDTQYF. CDR3 DNA: TGCAGTGCTCCACGACTAGCGGGACGGTCAGATACGCAGTATTTT.

The rearrangement joins TRBV6-4 to TRBJ2-1; 7 bases match TRBD1. The V and J ends lost 0 bases and 9 bases, in that order; junction bases with no gene match: 5. Germline V lookup: CDR1 MRHNA, CDR2 SNTAGT. The CDR3 is 14 amino acids. The CDR3, as DNA: TGTGCCAGCAGTGACTCTACAGGGGAGAGTGAGCAGTTCTTC. The encoded protein is CASSDSTGESEQFF.

The chain has TRBV18 and TRBJ2-5; 7 bases fit TRBD1. Germline lookup yields CDR1 KGHSH and CDR2 LQKENI. The CDR3 sequence is 15 residues long. The V segment lost 1 base and the J segment 5 bases; nucleotides outside the gene matches: 7. CDR3 nucleotides: TGTGCCAGCTCACCACTAACAGGGGTGGAGGAGACCCAGTACTTC. Translating gives CASSPLTGVEETQYF.

This clonotype has more than one count but fewer than ten. In DNA form, the CDR3 reads TGCAGTGCTAGACGCACAGATACGCAGTATTTT. As protein: CSARRTDTQYF. V gene TRBV20-1 combines with J gene TRBJ2-3; D is uncertain. The CDR3 loop spans 11 amino acids. The V gene lost 2 bases and the J gene lost 1 base, with 1 base spanning the gap. Germline V lookup: CDR1 DFQATT, CDR2 SNEGSKA (reference sequence).